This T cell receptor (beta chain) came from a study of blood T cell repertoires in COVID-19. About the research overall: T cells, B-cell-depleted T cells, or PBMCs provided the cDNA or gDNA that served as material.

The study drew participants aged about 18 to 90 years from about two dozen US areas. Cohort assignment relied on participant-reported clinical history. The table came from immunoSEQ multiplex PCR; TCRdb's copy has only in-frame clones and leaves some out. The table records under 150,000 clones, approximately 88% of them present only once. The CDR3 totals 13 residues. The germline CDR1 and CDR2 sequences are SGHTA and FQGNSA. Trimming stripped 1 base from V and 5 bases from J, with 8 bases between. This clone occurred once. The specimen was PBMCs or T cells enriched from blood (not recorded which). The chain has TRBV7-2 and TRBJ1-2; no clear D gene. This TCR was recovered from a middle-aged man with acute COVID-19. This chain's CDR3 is CASSLEAGYGYTF. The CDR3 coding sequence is TGTGCCAGCAGCTTAGAAGCAGGTTATGGCTACACCTTC.